The rows below give T cell receptor beta chains drawn from one sample of a study of CD8 T cells in ankylosing spondylitis. TCRdb used MiXCR to reprocess the 5' RACE reads, holding one entry per CDR3 protein. Altogether approximately 200,000 distinct CDR3 sequences are present, roughly 12% being singletons, with the ten largest covering more than 15%. Sequenced sample: blood, either unsorted or a sorted T cell fraction (not recorded which). These receptors were collected from a male donor with ankylosing spondylitis or in good health (not recorded which). Both conserved end residues are part of each CDR3. Each record gives: J gene, V gene, D gene, CDR3 length, clone size, CDR3 protein, CDR3 DNA. D genes are given only for firm matches. Only part of the rows carry a size: once, few, many, or a class if the clone is expanded.

TRBJ2-7 | TRBV11-2 | NA | 17 | few | CASSFRILSNSTYEQYF | TGTGCCAGCAGCTTCCGAATATTGAGCAACTCCACCTACGAGCAGTACTTC
TRBJ2-1 | TRBV5-6 | NA | 16 | few | CASSLGAGSGYNEQFF | TGTGCCAGCAGCTTGGGGGCGGGTAGCGGCTACAATGAGCAGTTCTTC
TRBJ2-1 | TRBV5-1 | TRBD2 | 13 | NA | CASSLAGEGEQFF | TGCGCCAGCAGCCTAGCGGGGGAGGGTGAGCAGTTCTTC
TRBJ2-1 | TRBV10-3 | TRBD2 | 18 | few | CAISLSSGGVSSYNEQFF | TGTGCCATCAGTCTATCTAGCGGGGGGGTTAGCTCCTACAATGAGCAGTTCTTC
TRBJ2-2 | TRBV2 | NA | 12 | few | CASSGSPGELFF | TGTGCCAGCAGTGGCTCACCCGGGGAGCTGTTTTTT
TRBJ2-1 | TRBV5-5 | TRBD1 | 16 | few | CASSLAGTGGVNEQFF | TGTGCCAGCAGCTTGGCCGGGACAGGGGGAGTCAATGAGCAGTTCTTC
TRBJ2-3 | TRBV11-2 | TRBD2 | 16 | NA | CASRYVAGGPPDTQYF | TGTGCCAGCAGATACGTAGCGGGGGGGCCCCCAGATACGCAGTATTTT
TRBJ1-1 | TRBV4-1 | NA | 15 | NA | CASRQGPLMNTEAFF | TGCGCCAGCAGGCAGGGTCCACTCATGAACACTGAAGCTTTCTTT
TRBJ2-7 | TRBV27 | NA | 13 | few | CASSLNGAYEQYF | TGTGCCAGCAGTTTAAACGGGGCCTACGAGCAGTACTTC
TRBJ2-7 | TRBV4-1 | NA | 15 | few | CASSQGAEVTYEQYF | TGCGCCAGCAGCCAAGGGGCGGAGGTCACCTACGAGCAGTACTTC
TRBJ2-5 | TRBV12-3/TRBV12-4 | NA | 13 | many | CASSLSGSGSQYF | TGTGCCAGCAGTTTAAGCGGTTCGGGGTCCCAGTACTTC
TRBJ2-3 | TRBV6-1 | NA | 15 | few | CASSRSKGLTDTQYF | TGTGCCAGCAGTCGATCGAAAGGCCTCACAGATACGCAGTATTTT
TRBJ2-1 | TRBV11-2 | TRBD2 | 18 | few | CASSYYQSGGPSYNEQFF | TGTGCCAGCAGCTACTACCAGAGCGGGGGCCCCTCCTACAATGAGCAGTTCTTC
TRBJ1-2 | TRBV7-9 | NA | 16 | NA | CASSEPGTQVLYGYTF | TGTGCCAGCAGCGAGCCCGGGACACAGGTCCTCTATGGCTACACCTTC
TRBJ2-5 | TRBV6-1 | TRBD2 | 19 | few | CASKKRGTSGRSVGETQYF | TGTGCCAGTAAGAAGCGGGGGACTAGCGGGAGAAGCGTTGGAGAGACCCAGTACTTC
TRBJ2-7 | TRBV11-2 | NA | 17 | NA | CASSFPRGREYGYEQYF | TGTGCCAGCAGCTTCCCCAGGGGGAGGGAGTACGGATACGAGCAGTACTTC
TRBJ2-2 | TRBV4-1 | NA | 13 | few | CASSPREFGELFF | TGCGCCAGCAGCCCCAGGGAATTTGGGGAGCTGTTTTTT
TRBJ2-1 | TRBV12-3/TRBV12-4 | NA | 12 | NA | CASSDPGAEQFF | TGTGCCAGCAGTGACCCCGGAGCTGAGCAGTTCTTC
TRBJ2-1 | TRBV28 | TRBD2 | 18 | NA | CASSFLVIRGRAYNEQFF | TGTGCCAGCAGTTTCTTAGTAATCCGCGGGAGGGCCTACAATGAGCAGTTCTTC
TRBJ2-7 | TRBV29-1 | NA | 13 | many | CSVRGGMGYEQYF | TGCAGCGTTAGGGGCGGGATGGGATACGAGCAGTACTTC
TRBJ2-3 | TRBV6-4 | NA | 14 | many | CASSEGQATDTQYF | TGTGCCAGCAGTGAGGGTCAGGCAACAGATACGCAGTATTTT
TRBJ2-2 | TRBV7-9 | NA | 15 | NA | CASSPPGQNTGELFF | TGTGCCAGCAGTCCCCCGGGTCAGAACACCGGGGAGCTGTTTTTT
TRBJ2-3 | TRBV5-1 | TRBD1 | 15 | many | CASSFRDSLADTQYF | TGCGCCAGCAGCTTCCGGGACAGTCTCGCAGATACGCAGTATTTT
TRBJ2-7 | TRBV4-1 | NA | 14 | many | CASSQVEGRNEQYF | TGCGCCAGCAGCCAAGTTGAGGGTAGGAACGAGCAGTACTTC
TRBJ2-1 | TRBV6-5 | TRBD2 | 15 | few | CASSFRREGQGEQFF | TGTGCCAGCAGTTTCCGGAGGGAGGGCCAAGGTGAGCAGTTCTTC
TRBJ1-5 | TRBV4-1 | NA | 14 | few | CASSQEGFGQPQHF | TGCGCCAGCAGCCAAGAAGGGTTTGGACAGCCCCAGCATTTT
TRBJ2-1 | TRBV6-1 | NA | 15 | NA | CASSAGLIPNNEQFF | TGTGCCAGCAGTGCCGGGCTAATCCCAAACAATGAGCAGTTCTTC
TRBJ2-5 | TRBV21-1 | NA | 12 | few | CASRISGETQYF | TGTGCCAGCAGAATATCCGGGGAGACCCAGTACTTC
TRBJ2-1 | TRBV18 | TRBD2 | 15 | many | CASSLLAGGTDEQFF | TGTGCCAGCTCCTTGCTAGCGGGAGGAACGGATGAGCAGTTCTTC
TRBJ2-1 | TRBV10-1 | NA | 14 | NA | CASSEAGEDNEQFF | TGCGCCAGCAGTGAGGCAGGAGAAGACAATGAGCAGTTCTTC
TRBJ2-3 | TRBV5-4 | TRBD2 | 14 | NA | CASSHGRAADTQYF | TGTGCCAGCAGCCACGGGAGGGCGGCAGATACGCAGTATTTT
TRBJ2-3 | TRBV6-1 | TRBD2 | 15 | NA | CASSGGLAGGDTQYF | TGTGCCAGCAGTGGGGGACTGGCGGGGGGAGATACGCAGTATTTT
TRBJ2-7 | TRBV7-6 | NA | 20 | NA | CASSLSRDSTPQSGSYEQYF | TGTGCCAGCAGCCTGAGCCGGGACTCGACCCCTCAGAGTGGATCCTACGAGCAGTACTTC
TRBJ2-3 | TRBV24-1 | TRBD2 | 15 | NA | CATSESSGGTDTQYF | TGTGCCACCAGTGAGAGTAGCGGGGGAACAGATACGCAGTATTTT
TRBJ2-2 | TRBV24-1 | NA | 17 | NA | CAESGCTTRINTGELFF | TGTGCCGAGTCGGGGTGCACTACCCGAATCAACACCGGGGAGCTGTTTTTT
TRBJ2-1 | TRBV6-5 | TRBD2 | 16 | NA | CASSYGSAGGGNEQFF | TGTGCCAGCAGTTACGGGTCGGCGGGAGGGGGGAATGAGCAGTTCTTC
TRBJ1-2 | TRBV6-5 | NA | 15 | NA | CASSYSMATNYGYTF | TGTGCCAGCAGTTACTCGATGGCCACTAACTATGGCTACACCTTC
TRBJ2-7 | TRBV27 | NA | 16 | many | CASSSGVRSAFYEQYF | TGTGCCAGCAGTTCGGGTGTTCGGTCAGCATTTTACGAGCAGTACTTC
TRBJ2-2 | TRBV18 | TRBD1 | 17 | few | CASSPPRQGRNTGELFF | TGTGCCAGCTCACCCCCCAGACAGGGGCGGAACACCGGGGAGCTGTTTTTT
TRBJ2-1 | TRBV7-9 | TRBD2 | 13 | few | CASSSGRGNEQFF | TGTGCCTCCAGTAGCGGGAGGGGGAATGAGCAGTTCTTC
TRBJ1-1 | TRBV12-5 | NA | 13 | NA | CASGLAGNTEAFF | TGTGCTAGTGGTTTGGCCGGGAACACTGAAGCTTTCTTT
TRBJ1-1 | TRBV3-1 | NA | 12 | NA | CASSQGTAEAFF | TGTGCCAGCAGCCAAGGGACGGCTGAAGCTTTCTTT
TRBJ1-3 | TRBV12-3/TRBV12-4 | NA | 15 | many | CAISGAPRVGNTIYF | TGTGCCATCTCCGGAGCCCCGAGGGTTGGAAACACCATATATTTT
TRBJ1-1 | TRBV10-2 | NA | 13 | NA | CASKASPATEAFF | TGCGCCAGCAAAGCCTCCCCCGCTACTGAAGCTTTCTTT
TRBJ1-2 | TRBV7-9 | TRBD1 | 16 | few | CASSLDRDFWRDGYTF | TGTGCCAGCAGCCTGGACAGGGATTTCTGGCGGGATGGCTACACCTTC
TRBJ2-5 | TRBV29-1 | NA | 16 | many | CSVEEGRDTSQETQYF | TGCAGCGTTGAAGAAGGTCGGGACACCTCCCAAGAGACCCAGTACTTC
TRBJ2-5 | TRBV5-1 | TRBD1 | 15 | few | CASSQGTGGGETQYF | TGCGCCAGCAGCCAAGGGACAGGGGGAGGAGAGACCCAGTACTTC
TRBJ2-7 | TRBV20-1 | NA | 14 | few | CSASGLADTYEQYF | TGCAGTGCTAGTGGGCTAGCAGATACCTACGAGCAGTACTTC
TRBJ2-7 | TRBV4-1 | NA | 15 | many | CASSPWGSGSYEQYF | TGCGCCAGCAGCCCTTGGGGTAGCGGTTCCTACGAGCAGTACTTC
TRBJ2-7 | TRBV5-1 | NA | 16 | NA | CASSLGGQAFSYEQYF | TGCGCCAGCAGCCTCGGCGGGCAAGCTTTTTCCTACGAGCAGTACTTC